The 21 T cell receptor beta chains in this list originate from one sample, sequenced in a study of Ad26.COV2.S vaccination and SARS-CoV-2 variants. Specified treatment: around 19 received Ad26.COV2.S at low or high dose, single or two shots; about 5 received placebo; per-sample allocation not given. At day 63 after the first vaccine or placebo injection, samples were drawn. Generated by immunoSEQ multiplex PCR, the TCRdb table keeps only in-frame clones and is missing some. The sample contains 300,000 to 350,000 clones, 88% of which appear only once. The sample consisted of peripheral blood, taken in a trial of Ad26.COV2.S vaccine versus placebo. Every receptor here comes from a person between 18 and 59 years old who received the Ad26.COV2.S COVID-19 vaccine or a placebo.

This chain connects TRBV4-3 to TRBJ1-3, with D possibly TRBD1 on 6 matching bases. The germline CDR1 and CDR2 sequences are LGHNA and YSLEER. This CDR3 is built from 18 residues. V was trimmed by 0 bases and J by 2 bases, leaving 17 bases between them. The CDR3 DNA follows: TGCGCCAGCAGCCAAGAAGCGGGGACACTTTTTACTGGAAACACCATATATTTT. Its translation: CASSQEAGTLFTGNTIYF.

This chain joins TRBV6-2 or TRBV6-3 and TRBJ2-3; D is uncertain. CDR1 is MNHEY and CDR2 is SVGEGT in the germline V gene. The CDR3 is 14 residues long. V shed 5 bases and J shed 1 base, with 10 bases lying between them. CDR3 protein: CASSPLARTDTQYF. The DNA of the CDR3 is TGTGCCAGCAGTCCCCTTGCACGCACAGATACGCAGTATTTT.

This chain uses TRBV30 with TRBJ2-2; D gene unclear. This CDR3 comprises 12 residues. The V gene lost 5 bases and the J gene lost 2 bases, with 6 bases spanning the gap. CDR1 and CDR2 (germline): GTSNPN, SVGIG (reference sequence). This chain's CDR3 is CAWDDNTGELFF. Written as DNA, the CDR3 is TGTGCCTGGGACGACAACACCGGGGAGCTGTTTTTT. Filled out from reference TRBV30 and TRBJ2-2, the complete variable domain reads SQTIHQWPATLVQPVGSPLSLECTVEGTSNPNLYWYRQAAGRGLQLLFYSVGIGQISSEVPQNLSASRPQDRQFILSSKKLLLSDSGFYLCAWDDNTGELFFGEGSRLTVL.

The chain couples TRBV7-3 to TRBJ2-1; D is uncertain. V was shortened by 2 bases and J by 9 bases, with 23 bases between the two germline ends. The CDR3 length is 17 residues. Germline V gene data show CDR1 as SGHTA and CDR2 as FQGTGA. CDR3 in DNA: TGTGCCAGCAGCTTATCGGCCTCCTTGGGGAAGAGCGTTGAGCAGTTCTTC. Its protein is CASSLSASLGKSVEQFF.

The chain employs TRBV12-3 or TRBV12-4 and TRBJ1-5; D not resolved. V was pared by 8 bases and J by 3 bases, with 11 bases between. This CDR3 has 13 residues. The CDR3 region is CASHPGNNQPQHF. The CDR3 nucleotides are TGTGCCAGCCACCCGGGCAACAATCAGCCCCAGCATTTT.

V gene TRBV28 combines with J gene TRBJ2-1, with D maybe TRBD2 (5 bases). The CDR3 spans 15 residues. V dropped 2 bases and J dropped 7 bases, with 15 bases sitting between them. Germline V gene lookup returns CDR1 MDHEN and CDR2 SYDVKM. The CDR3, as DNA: TGTGCCAGCAGTTTACTAGCAGGCCTGGTAAATGAGCAGTTCTTC. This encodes CASSLLAGLVNEQFF.

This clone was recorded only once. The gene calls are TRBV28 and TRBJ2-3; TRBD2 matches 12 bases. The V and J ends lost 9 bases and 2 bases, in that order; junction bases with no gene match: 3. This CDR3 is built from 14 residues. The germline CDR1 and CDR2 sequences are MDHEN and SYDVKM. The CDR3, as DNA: TGTGCCAGTGGGACTAGCGGGTCCACAGATACGCAGTATTTT. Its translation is CASGTSGSTDTQYF.

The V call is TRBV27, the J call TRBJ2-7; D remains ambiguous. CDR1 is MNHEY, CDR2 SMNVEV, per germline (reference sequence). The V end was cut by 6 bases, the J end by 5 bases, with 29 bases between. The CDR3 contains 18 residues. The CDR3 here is CASRQIHHRRGEIHEQYF. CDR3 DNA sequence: TGTGCCAGCAGGCAGATACACCATCGACGCGGTGAAATCCACGAGCAGTACTTC.

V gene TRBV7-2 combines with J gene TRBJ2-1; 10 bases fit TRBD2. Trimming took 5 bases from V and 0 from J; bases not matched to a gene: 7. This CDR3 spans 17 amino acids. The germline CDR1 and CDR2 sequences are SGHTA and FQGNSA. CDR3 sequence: CASSPTSGQSSYNEQFF. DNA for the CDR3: TGTGCCAGCAGCCCGACTAGCGGGCAGAGCTCCTACAATGAGCAGTTCTTC.

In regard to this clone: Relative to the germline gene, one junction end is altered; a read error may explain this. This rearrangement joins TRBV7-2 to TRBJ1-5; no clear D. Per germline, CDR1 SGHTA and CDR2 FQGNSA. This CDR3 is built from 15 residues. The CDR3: CASSLDQYSNQPQHF. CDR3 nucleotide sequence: TGTGCCAGTAGCTTAGATCAGTATAGCAATCAGCCCCAGCATTTT.

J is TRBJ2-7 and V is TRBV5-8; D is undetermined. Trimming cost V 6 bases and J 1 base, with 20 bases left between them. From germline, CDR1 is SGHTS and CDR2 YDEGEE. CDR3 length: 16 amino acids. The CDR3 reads CASTLGLNQRSYEQYF. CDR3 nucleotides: TGTGCCAGCACGCTTGGGTTGAATCAGAGGTCCTACGAGCAGTACTTC. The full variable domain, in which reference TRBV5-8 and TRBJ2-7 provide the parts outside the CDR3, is EAGVTQSPTHLIKTRGQQATLRCSPISGHTSVYWYQQALGLGLQFLLWYDEGEERNRGNFPPRFSGRQFPNYSSELNVNALELEDSALYLCASTLGLNQRSYEQYFGPGTRLTVT.

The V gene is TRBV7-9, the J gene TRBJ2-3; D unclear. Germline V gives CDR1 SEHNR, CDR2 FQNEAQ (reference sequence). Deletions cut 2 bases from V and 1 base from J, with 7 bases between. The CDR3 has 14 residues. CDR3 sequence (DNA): TGTGCCAGCAGCTTAAAAACCCGCACAGATACGCAGTATTTT. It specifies CASSLKTRTDTQYF.

The CDR3 protein is CAIGMTGGYGYTF. The CDR3 DNA is TGTGCCATCGGAATGACAGGAGGCTATGGCTACACCTTC. The genes are TRBV10-3 and TRBJ1-2; tentative D call: TRBD1 (6 bases). CDR1 ENHRY and CDR2 SYGVKD come from the germline V gene. This CDR3 region has 13 residues. V lost 8 bases to trimming and J lost 4 bases, with 14 bases between them.

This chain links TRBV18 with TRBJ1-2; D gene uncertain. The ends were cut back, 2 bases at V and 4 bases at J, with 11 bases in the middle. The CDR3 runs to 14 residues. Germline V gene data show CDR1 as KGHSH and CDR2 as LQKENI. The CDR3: CASSPVDGSYGYTF. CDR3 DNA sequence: TGTGCCAGCTCACCAGTGGACGGCAGCTATGGCTACACCTTC. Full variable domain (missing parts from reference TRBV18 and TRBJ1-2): NAGVMQNPRHLVRRRGQEARLRCSPMKGHSHVYWYRQLPEEGLKFMVYLQKENIIDESGMPKERFSAEFPKEGPSILRIQQVVRGDSAAYFCASSPVDGSYGYTFGSGTRLTVV.

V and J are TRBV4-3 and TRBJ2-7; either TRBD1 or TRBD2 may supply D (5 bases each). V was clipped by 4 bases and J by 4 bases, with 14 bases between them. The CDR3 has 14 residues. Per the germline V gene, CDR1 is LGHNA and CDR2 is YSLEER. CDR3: CASSPGDGEYEQYF. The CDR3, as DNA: TGCGCCAGCAGCCCCGGGGACGGAGAGTACGAGCAGTACTTC.

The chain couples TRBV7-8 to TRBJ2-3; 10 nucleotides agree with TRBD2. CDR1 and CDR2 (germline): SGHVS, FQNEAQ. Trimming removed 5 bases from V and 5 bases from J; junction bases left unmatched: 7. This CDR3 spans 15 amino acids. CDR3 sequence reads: CASSKSGGALDTQYF. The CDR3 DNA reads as TGTGCCAGCAGCAAAAGCGGGGGGGCACTAGATACGCAGTATTTT.

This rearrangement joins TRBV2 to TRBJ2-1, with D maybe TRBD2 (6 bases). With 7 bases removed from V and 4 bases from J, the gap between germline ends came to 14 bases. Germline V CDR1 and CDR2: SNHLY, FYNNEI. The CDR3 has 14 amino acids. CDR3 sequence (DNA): TGTGCCAGCAACTTGCGGCGGGAATACAATGAGCAGTTCTTC. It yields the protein CASNLRREYNEQFF.

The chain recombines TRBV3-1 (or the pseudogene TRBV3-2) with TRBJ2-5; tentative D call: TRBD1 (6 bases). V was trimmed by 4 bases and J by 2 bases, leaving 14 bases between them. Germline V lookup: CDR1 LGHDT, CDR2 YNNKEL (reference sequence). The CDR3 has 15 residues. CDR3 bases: TGTGCCAGCAGCCCGAGGGGGAGCGGTCAAGAGACCCAGTACTTC. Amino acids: CASSPRGSGQETQYF.

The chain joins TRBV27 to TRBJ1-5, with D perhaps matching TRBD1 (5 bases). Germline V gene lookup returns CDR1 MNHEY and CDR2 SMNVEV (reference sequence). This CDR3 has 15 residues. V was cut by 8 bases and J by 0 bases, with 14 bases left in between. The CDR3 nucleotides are TGTGCCAGCGGGCGGACAACCCTTAGCAATCAGCCCCAGCATTTT. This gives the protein CASGRTTLSNQPQHF.

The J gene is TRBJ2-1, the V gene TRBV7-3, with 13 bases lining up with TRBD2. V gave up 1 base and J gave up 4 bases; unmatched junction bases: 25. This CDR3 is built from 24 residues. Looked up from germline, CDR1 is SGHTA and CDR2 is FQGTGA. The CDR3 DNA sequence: TGTGCCAGCAGCTTAATTTTAGGGAGTTTAAGGACTAGCGGGAGTAGGGGGTTATACAATGAGCAGTTCTTC. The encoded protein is CASSLILGSLRTSGSRGLYNEQFF.

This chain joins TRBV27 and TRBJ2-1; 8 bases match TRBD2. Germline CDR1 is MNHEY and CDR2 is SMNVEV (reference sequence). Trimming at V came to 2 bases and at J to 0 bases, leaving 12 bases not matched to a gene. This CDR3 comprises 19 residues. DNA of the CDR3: TGTGCCAGCAGTTTACTGGGACTAGATGGGGACTACTCCTACAATGAGCAGTTCTTC. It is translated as CASSLLGLDGDYSYNEQFF.